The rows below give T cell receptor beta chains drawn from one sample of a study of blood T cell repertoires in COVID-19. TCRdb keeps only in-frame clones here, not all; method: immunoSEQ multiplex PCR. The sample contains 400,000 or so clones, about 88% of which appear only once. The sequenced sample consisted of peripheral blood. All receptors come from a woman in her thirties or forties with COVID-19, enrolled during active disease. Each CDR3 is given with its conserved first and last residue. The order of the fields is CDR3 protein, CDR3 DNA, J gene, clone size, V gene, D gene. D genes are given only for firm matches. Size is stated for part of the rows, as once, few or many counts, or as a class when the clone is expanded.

CASSRQGINEKLFF	TGTGCCAGCAGCCGCCAGGGGATTAATGAAAAACTGTTTTTT	TRBJ1-4	.	TRBV27	.
CASSYSSYEQYF	TGTGCCAGCAGTTATAGTTCCTACGAGCAGTACTTC	TRBJ2-7	.	TRBV6-2/TRBV6-3	.
CASRRERAGANQPQHF	TGTGCCAGTCGTAGGGAGCGTGCAGGGGCTAATCAGCCCCAGCATTTT	TRBJ1-5	.	TRBV19	.
CASSLTGSDTEAFF	TGTGCCAGCAGCTTGACAGGGTCTGACACTGAAGCTTTCTTT	TRBJ1-1	once	TRBV2	TRBD1
CASIIGRFGSPSDTQYF	TGTGCCAGCATAATAGGCAGGTTTGGGTCCCCTTCGGATACGCAGTATTTT	TRBJ2-3	.	TRBV28	.
CSARGQGEAFF	TGCAGTGCTAGAGGACAGGGCGAAGCTTTCTTT	TRBJ1-1	.	TRBV20-1	TRBD1
CASMPGGNRGNQPQHF	TGTGCCAGTATGCCGGGGGGGAATAGAGGGAATCAGCCCCAGCATTTT	TRBJ1-5	.	TRBV19	.
CASSQDRGSNQPQHF	TGTGCCAGCTCACAGGACAGGGGAAGCAATCAGCCCCAGCATTTT	TRBJ1-5	.	TRBV18	TRBD1
CASSLDPGRKTQYF	TGTGCCAGCAGCTTAGATCCGGGTCGGAAGACCCAGTACTTC	TRBJ2-5	.	TRBV7-2	.
CATSDGRGPQHF	TGTGCCACCAGTGACGGGCGGGGGCCCCAGCATTTT	TRBJ1-5	once	TRBV24-1	.
CASSSTPPPRQETQYF	TGCGCCAGCAGCTCCACTCCTCCCCCCCGTCAAGAGACCCAGTACTTC	TRBJ2-5	.	TRBV5-1	.
CAWARGTEAFF	TGTGCCTGGGCCCGAGGGACTGAAGCTTTCTTT	TRBJ1-1	.	TRBV30	.
CASSLGRGSTEAFF	TGTGCCAGCAGCTTAGGGAGAGGTAGCACTGAAGCTTTCTTT	TRBJ1-1	.	TRBV7-2	.
CASSIGTGNEKLFF	TGTGCCAGCAGTATCGGGACAGGGAATGAAAAACTGTTTTTT	TRBJ1-4	.	TRBV28	TRBD1
CASSSLGMGHGNTIYF	TGTGCCAGCAGTTCTCTTGGAATGGGACATGGAAACACCATATATTTT	TRBJ1-3	.	TRBV6-5	.
CASSADSPHLGGYTF	TGCGCCAGCAGCGCGGACAGTCCCCATCTGGGTGGCTACACCTTC	TRBJ1-2	.	TRBV5-1	.
CASSLRTYNSPLHF	TGTGCCAGCAGTTTGCGAACTTATAATTCACCCCTCCACTTT	TRBJ1-6	.	TRBV28	.
CASSRLWETTDTQYF	TGTGCCAGCAGCCGGTTGTGGGAGACGACAGATACGCAGTATTTT	TRBJ2-3	.	TRBV28	.
CASSQPGQGLRGYTF	TGTGCCAGCAGCCAGCCGGGACAGGGTCTTAGGGGCTACACCTTC	TRBJ1-2	.	TRBV3-1/TRBV3-2	TRBD1
CASRGQGANYGYTF	TGCGCCAGCAGAGGGCAGGGGGCTAACTATGGCTACACCTTC	TRBJ1-2	.	TRBV5-1	TRBD1
CAWSVSRIRDTEAFF	TGTGCCTGGAGTGTCTCTCGGATCCGGGACACTGAAGCTTTCTTT	TRBJ1-1	.	TRBV30	.
CASSVGQGGAPDTQYF	TGTGCCAGCAGCGTAGGACAGGGTGGGGCCCCAGATACGCAGTATTTT	TRBJ2-3	.	TRBV9	TRBD1
CASSLVVATNEKLFF	TGTGCCAGCAGCTTAGTGGTAGCAACTAATGAAAAACTGTTTTTT	TRBJ1-4	.	TRBV7-2	.
CAWSVQGVLRTEAFF	TGTGCCTGGAGTGTACAGGGGGTCCTGAGGACTGAAGCTTTCTTT	TRBJ1-1	.	TRBV30	TRBD1
CASSSSRRGGRNTEAFF	TGTGCCAGCAGTTCCTCCCGGCGGGGGGGTAGGAACACTGAAGCTTTCTTT	TRBJ1-1	.	TRBV28	.
CASSLDPLLAGGRDTQYF	TGCGCCAGCAGCTTGGATCCCCTTCTAGCGGGGGGGCGAGATACGCAGTATTTT	TRBJ2-3	once	TRBV5-1	TRBD2
CASNPSLTGGGGYTF	TGTGCCAGTAACCCCTCCCTGACAGGGGGCGGCGGCTACACCTTC	TRBJ1-2	.	TRBV19	TRBD1
CASSLARDSSGANVLTF	TGTGCCAGCAGTTTGGCCAGGGACAGCTCTGGGGCCAACGTCCTGACTTTC	TRBJ2-6	.	TRBV28	TRBD1
CASSQDQRDLGTEAFF	TGCGCCAGCAGCCAAGATCAACGGGACTTGGGCACTGAAGCTTTCTTT	TRBJ1-1	.	TRBV4-1	.
CASSLNQGDSPLHF	TGCGCCAGCAGCTTGAACCAGGGCGATTCACCCCTCCACTTT	TRBJ1-6	.	TRBV5-1	.
CASSRLAAGEQFF	TGTGCCAGCAGTAGGCTAGCGGCCGGGGAGCAGTTCTTC	TRBJ2-1	.	TRBV7-2	TRBD2
CASSISRVYGYTF	TGTGCCAGTAGTATTTCGCGCGTCTATGGCTACACCTTC	TRBJ1-2	.	TRBV19	.
CASSPQAGGSNQPQHF	TGTGCCAGCTCACCACAGGCAGGGGGGAGCAATCAGCCCCAGCATTTT	TRBJ1-5	.	TRBV18	TRBD1
CASSAPLGRTSTDTQYF	TGTGCCAGCAGTGCCCCCCTGGGGCGAACTAGCACAGATACGCAGTATTTT	TRBJ2-3	.	TRBV2	.
CATSGGGASPLHF	TGTGCCACCTCGGGAGGGGGTGCGTCACCCCTCCACTTT	TRBJ1-6	.	TRBV6-5	.
CASSPSGLDTGELFF	TGTGCCAGCAGTCCGTCGGGACTGGACACCGGGGAGCTGTTTTTT	TRBJ2-2	.	TRBV28	.
CASRTRSFPNEKLFF	TGTGCCAGCAGGACTCGGTCCTTCCCCAATGAAAAACTGTTTTTT	TRBJ1-4	.	TRBV7-2	.
CASSLGIRGVSGTAMDQPQHF	TGTGCCAGCAGCTTAGGGATAAGGGGAGTATCCGGGACAGCAATGGATCAGCCCCAGCATTTT	TRBJ1-5	.	TRBV7-6	TRBD1